The 32 T cell receptor beta chains given below trace back to one sample, sequenced in a study of neoadjuvant nivolumab and ipilimumab in lung cancer. Measured with immunoSEQ multiplex PCR; TCRdb has only the in-frame clones, and not every one. Seen here are 10,000 to 15,000 clones, 65% to 75% observed once, and the top ten hold approximately 26%. The sequenced sample was peripheral blood, obtained after neoadjuvant nivolumab, alone or with ipilimumab, at or shortly before surgery. Receptors were obtained from an adult with non-small cell lung cancer.

The chain combines TRBV29-1 with TRBJ2-3; tentatively, D is TRBD2 (6 bases). Looked up from germline, CDR1 is SQVTM and CDR2 is ANQGSEA. The V gene lost 7 bases and the J gene lost 9 bases, with 23 bases spanning the gap. This CDR3 region has 14 residues. The CDR3 protein is CSGVEREFTQTQYF. The CDR3 region has the DNA TGCAGCGGTGTTGAACGGGAGTTTACGCAAACGCAGTATTTT.

V is TRBV4-3 and J is TRBJ2-1; D might be TRBD2 (5 bases). Germline V CDR1 and CDR2: LGHNA, YSLEER. V was pared by 0 bases and J by 1 base, with 7 bases between. CDR3 length: 15 amino acids. CDR3 residues: CASSQDPGSYNEQFF. The CDR3, as DNA: TGCGCCAGCAGCCAAGACCCGGGGTCCTACAATGAGCAGTTCTTC.

As DNA, the CDR3 is TGTGCCAGCTCACACAGGGAGTCAGACACTGAAGCTTTCTTT. As protein: CASSHRESDTEAFF. The rearrangement joins TRBV18 to TRBJ1-1, with D possibly being TRBD1 (6 bases). Germline V gives CDR1 KGHSH, CDR2 LQKENI. V was pared by 4 bases and J by 3 bases, with 12 bases between. The CDR3 loop spans 14 amino acids.

The chain links TRBV30 to TRBJ2-6; perhaps TRBD1 as D (5 bases). The CDR3 extends over 16 amino acids. Trimming removed 0 bases from V and 0 bases from J, with 9 bases in between. CDR1 GTSNPN and CDR2 SVGIG come from the germline V gene (reference sequence). The CDR3 loop is CAWSVDRPSGANVLTF. The CDR3 region has the DNA TGTGCCTGGAGTGTCGACAGACCCTCTGGGGCCAACGTCCTGACTTTC. Looking up the rest from reference TRBV30 and TRBJ2-6 gives the full variable domain: SQTIHQWPATLVQPVGSPLSLECTVEGTSNPNLYWYRQAAGRGLQLLFYSVGIGQISSEVPQNLSASRPQDRQFILSSKKLLLSDSGFYLCAWSVDRPSGANVLTFGAGSRLTVL.

For the CDR3, the DNA is TGCGCCAGCAGCCAGTTGGACAGTCGGAACACTGAAGCTTTCTTT. This codes for CASSQLDSRNTEAFF. V and J are TRBV5-1 and TRBJ1-1, with a possible D match to TRBD1 (6 bases). The CDR3 contains 15 residues. The germline CDR1 and CDR2 sequences are SGHRS and YFSETQ. V was clipped by 4 bases and J by 1 base, with 14 bases between them.

This clone is medium-sized. This chain joins TRBV7-2 and TRBJ2-3, with D possibly matching TRBD1 (6 bases). The CDR3 consists of 15 residues. CDR1 SGHTA and CDR2 FQGNSA come from the germline V gene. V lost 2 bases and J 1 base, leaving 10 bases between the germline ends. The DNA of the CDR3 is TGTGCCAGCAGCTTACCTAGGACAGGCACAGATACGCAGTATTTT. This translates into CASSLPRTGTDTQYF.

This chain uses TRBV18 with TRBJ2-1, with TRBD1 matching over 7 bases. This CDR3 is built from 14 residues. After removal of 0 bases from V and 5 bases from J, the junction contained 1 base not matched to a gene. The germline CDR1 and CDR2 sequences are KGHSH and LQKENI. Written as DNA, the CDR3 is TGTGCCAGCTCACCACCGACAGGGAACAATGAGCAGTTCTTC. Residues: CASSPPTGNNEQFF. Variable domain in full (rest from reference TRBV18 and TRBJ2-1): NAGVMQNPRHLVRRRGQEARLRCSPMKGHSHVYWYRQLPEEGLKFMVYLQKENIIDESGMPKERFSAEFPKEGPSILRIQQVVRGDSAAYFCASSPPTGNNEQFFGPGTRLTVL.

The V call is TRBV7-6, the J call TRBJ1-1, with D tentatively TRBD1 (6 bases). The V end was cut by 5 bases, the J end by 6 bases, with 10 bases between. This CDR3 has 12 amino acids. Germline V gene lookup returns CDR1 SGHVS and CDR2 FNYEAQ. In DNA form, the CDR3 reads TGTGCCAGCAGCCAACAGGGTGCTGAAGCTTTCTTT. This gives the protein CASSQQGAEAFF. Filled out from reference TRBV7-6 and TRBJ1-1, the complete variable domain reads GAGVSQSPRYKVTKRGQDVALRCDPISGHVSLYWYRQALGQGPEFLTYFNYEAQQDKSGLPNDRFSAERPEGSISTLTIQRTEQRDSAMYRCASSQQGAEAFFGQGTRLTVV.

CDR3 in amino acids: CASSFVRGEKLFF. The CDR3 nucleotides read TGTGCCAGCAGCTTCGTCAGGGGAGAAAAACTGTTTTTT. This sequence joins TRBV5-7 and TRBJ1-4, with TRBD1 as a possible D gene (6 bases). Being an ORF, TRBV5-7 has a function that is uncertain. The CDR3 covers 13 residues. Trimming stripped 2 bases from V and 8 bases from J, with 10 bases between.

This clone has just a few counts. CDR3 DNA: TGTGCCAGCAGCGTAGTTGGATCCCCAACTTTCTTT. The encoded protein is CASSVVGSPTFF. This rearrangement joins TRBV9 to TRBJ1-1; unclear D gene. The CDR3 extends over 12 amino acids. Germline V CDR1 and CDR2: SGDLS, YYNGEE. V shed 0 bases and J shed 12 bases, with 12 bases lying between them.

The rearrangement uses TRBV5-1 and TRBJ2-7; no clear D. V dropped 1 base and J dropped 3 bases, with 11 bases sitting between them. CDR1 is SGHRS and CDR2 is YFSETQ in the germline V gene. This CDR3 contains 14 residues. CDR3 DNA sequence: TGCGCCAGCAGCTTGCAGTCGTTAGACTACGAGCAGTACTTC. Translation gives CASSLQSLDYEQYF.

This clone was seen only a few times. This chain connects TRBV18 to TRBJ1-5; TRBD1 might be the D (5 bases). This CDR3 is built from 14 residues. Trimming removed 2 bases at V and 3 bases at J, with 8 bases between. From germline, CDR1 is KGHSH and CDR2 LQKENI. This chain's CDR3 is CASSPTGINQPQHF. The CDR3 region has the DNA TGTGCCAGCTCACCAACAGGTATCAATCAGCCCCAGCATTTT.

This sequence joins TRBV5-6 and TRBJ1-2; no clear D. There are 15 residues in the CDR3. The V and J ends lost 0 bases and 2 bases respectively, with 11 bases between them. The germline CDR1 and CDR2 sequences are SGHDT and YYEEEE. The CDR3 DNA sequence: TGTGCCAGCAGCTTGGCCAGCAGGCCGAACTATGGCTACACCTTC. Encoded protein: CASSLASRPNYGYTF.

J is TRBJ2-5 and V is TRBV29-1; 7 bases are a match to TRBD2. The CDR3 consists of 12 residues. Looked up from germline, CDR1 is SQVTM and CDR2 is ANQGSEA. V gave up 7 bases and J gave up 4 bases; unmatched junction bases: 6. Here the CDR3 DNA reads TGCAGCGGGGAGGGAGGGAGAGAGACCCAGTACTTC. Encoded protein: CSGEGGRETQYF.

The sample holds a few counts of this clone. The chain joins TRBV4-2 to TRBJ1-2, with D uncertain. V lost 1 base and J 2 bases, leaving 5 bases between the germline ends. CDR1 LGHNA and CDR2 YNFKEQ come from the germline V gene. The CDR3 is 13 residues long. The CDR3 loop is CASSQAGNYGYTF. The CDR3 DNA follows: TGTGCCAGCAGCCAAGCCGGAAACTATGGCTACACCTTC.

This sequence joins TRBV5-1 and TRBJ2-2; 9 bases map to TRBD1. The CDR3 has 15 amino acids. The J segment lost 3 bases and the V segment lost 6 bases, leaving 6 bases of the junction unmatched. Germline assignment: CDR1 SGHRS and CDR2 YFSETQ. The CDR3 loop reads CASNEQGAYTGELFF. The CDR3 region has the DNA TGCGCCAGCAATGAACAGGGGGCGTACACCGGGGAGCTGTTTTTT. Supplemented by reference TRBV5-1 and TRBJ2-2, the full variable domain reads KAGVTQTPRYLIKTRGQQVTLSCSPISGHRSVSWYQQTPGQGLQFLFEYFSETQRNKGNFPGRFSGRQFSNSRSEMNVSTLELGDSALYLCASNEQGAYTGELFFGEGSRLTVL.

This clone came up once. The chain uses TRBV18 and TRBJ1-4; 7 nucleotides line up with TRBD1. CDR3 length: 15 amino acids. V trimming: 5 bases; J trimming: 5 bases; junction bases outside the gene matches: 8. Germline CDR1 and CDR2: KGHSH and LQKENI. The CDR3 is CASSYQTGWNEKLFF. The CDR3 nucleotides read TGTGCCAGCTCATATCAGACAGGGTGGAATGAAAAACTGTTTTTT.

Only one count was recorded for this clone. This rearrangement joins TRBV5-5 to TRBJ1-4; D might be TRBD1 (5 bases). Germline CDR1 is SGHKS and CDR2 is YYEKEE (reference sequence). V dropped 0 bases and J dropped 7 bases, with 10 bases sitting between them. This CDR3 spans 14 amino acids. CDR3 protein: CASSLEGVGEKLFF. The CDR3 DNA sequence: TGTGCCAGCAGCTTGGAAGGGGTGGGTGAAAAACTGTTTTTT. Full variable domain (outside the CDR3, taken from reference TRBV5-5 and TRBJ1-4): DAGVTQSPTHLIKTRGQQVTLRCSPISGHKSVSWYQQVLGQGPQFIFQYYEKEERGRGNFPDRFSARQFPNYSSELNVNALLLGDSALYLCASSLEGVGEKLFFGSGTQLSVL.

This chain joins TRBV5-4 and TRBJ1-5; weak D call: TRBD1 (5 bases). This CDR3 has 13 amino acids. V lost 4 bases and J 5 bases, leaving 10 bases between the germline ends. The germline V gene encodes CDR1 SGHNT and CDR2 YYREEE (reference sequence). The CDR3 bases are TGTGCCAGCAGCCAAGACAGACATCAGCCCCAGCATTTT. Amino acids: CASSQDRHQPQHF.

By its share, this clone is medium-sized. This chain links TRBV5-1 with TRBJ2-1; the D is unclear. This CDR3 is 14 amino acids long. Germline values: CDR1 SGHRS, CDR2 YFSETQ. V lost 0 bases to trimming and J lost 5 bases, with 9 bases between them. DNA for the CDR3: TGCGCCAGCAGCTTGGGAGACAAACACAATGAGCAGTTCTTC. This gives the protein CASSLGDKHNEQFF.

The chain recombines TRBV18 with TRBJ1-1; D is unclear. The CDR3 is 15 residues long. V was clipped by 4 bases and J by 0 bases, with 12 bases between them. CDR1 is KGHSH and CDR2 is LQKENI in the germline V gene. The CDR3 here is CASSQGRAMNTEAFF. The CDR3 nucleotides read TGTGCCAGCTCACAGGGCCGGGCGATGAACACTGAAGCTTTCTTT.

This clone has only a few counts. The rearrangement uses TRBV30 and TRBJ1-4, with a tentative D call TRBD1 (5 bases). The CDR3 runs 14 residues. Germline CDR1 GTSNPN, CDR2 SVGIG (reference sequence). V was pared by 0 bases and J by 5 bases, with 10 bases between. DNA for the CDR3: TGTGCCTGGAGTGTACTCAGGGAGAATGAAAAACTGTTTTTT. This sequence encodes CAWSVLRENEKLFF.

The chain has TRBV7-2 and TRBJ1-5; perhaps TRBD1 as D (6 bases). Trimming stripped 5 bases from V and 2 bases from J, with 7 bases between. Germline assignment: CDR1 SGHTA and CDR2 FQGNSA. The CDR3 contains 13 residues. CDR3 amino acids: CASSRQGNQPQHF. DNA for the CDR3: TGTGCCAGCAGCCGACAGGGCAATCAGCCCCAGCATTTT.

This clone was counted a single time. The chain joins TRBV5-5 to TRBJ2-2; D unclear. The germline gives CDR1 SGHKS, CDR2 YYEKEE (reference sequence). The CDR3 covers 15 residues. V lost 4 bases and J lost 4, with 14 bases in between. CDR3 nucleotide sequence: TGTGCCAGCAGCCCCTCAATCCCGGGCACCGGGGAGCTGTTTTTT. This sequence encodes CASSPSIPGTGELFF.

The gene calls are TRBV5-1 and TRBJ2-1; 7 nucleotides align to TRBD1. The V and J ends lost 1 base and 7 bases, in that order; junction bases with no gene match: 17. CDR1 is SGHRS, CDR2 YFSETQ, per germline. This CDR3 has 18 amino acids. This CDR3 is CASSLTLVGGKIPNEQFF. DNA for the CDR3: TGCGCCAGCAGCTTGACCCTCGTAGGGGGCAAAATCCCAAATGAGCAGTTCTTC.

The rearrangement uses TRBV11-3 and TRBJ1-4, with D hard to call. This CDR3 spans 14 amino acids. Germline CDR1 and CDR2: SGHNT and YENEEA. The V end was cut by 5 bases, the J end by 4 bases, with 11 bases between. Written as DNA, the CDR3 is TGTGCCAGCAGCACGGACGGTCTTAATGAAAAACTGTTTTTT. Translating it yields CASSTDGLNEKLFF.

The rearrangement uses TRBV6-5 and TRBJ1-1; TRBD1 is a possible D gene (5 bases). The CDR3 contains 15 residues. With 0 bases removed from V and 4 bases from J, the gap between germline ends came to 12 bases. Germline loops: CDR1 MNHEY, CDR2 SVGAGI. The CDR3 protein is CASSYSPGVSTEAFF. As DNA, the CDR3 is TGTGCCAGCAGTTACTCACCGGGGGTAAGCACTGAAGCTTTCTTT.

The rearrangement joins TRBV5-5 to TRBJ2-3; D remains unclear. Germline V gene data show CDR1 as SGHKS and CDR2 as YYEKEE (reference sequence). The CDR3 has 13 residues. V lost 4 bases to trimming and J lost 2 bases, with 8 bases between them. The CDR3 loop is CASSQEYTDTQYF. CDR3 DNA sequence: TGTGCCAGCAGCCAGGAGTACACAGATACGCAGTATTTT.

This clone showed up just a few times. The genes are TRBV6-5 and TRBJ2-7, with D unresolved. Trimming took off 5 bases at V and 5 bases at J, with 13 bases between the two ends. Looked up from germline, CDR1 is MNHEY and CDR2 is SVGAGI. The CDR3 runs to 13 residues. CDR3 nucleotides: TGTGCCAGCAGTCCGTTTGGAAGGGACGAGCAGTACTTC. Residues: CASSPFGRDEQYF.

The chain couples TRBV5-6 to TRBJ2-7, with 11 bases identical to TRBD2. Germline lookup yields CDR1 SGHDT and CDR2 YYEEEE. The CDR3 totals 14 residues. Germline trimming cut 4 bases from V and 2 bases from J; bases unmatched to any gene: 2. The CDR3 coding sequence is TGTGCCAGCAGCGGGACTAGCGGTACCTACGAGCAGTACTTC. Translation: CASSGTSGTYEQYF.

This clone was seen more than once but under ten times. This chain connects TRBV5-4 to TRBJ1-2; D gene ambiguous. Trimming removed 2 bases at V and 8 bases at J, with 16 bases between. The CDR3 spans 14 residues. Per the germline V gene, CDR1 is SGHNT and CDR2 is YYREEE (reference sequence). CDR3 amino acids: CASSFPGGAGGYTF. The CDR3 DNA sequence: TGTGCCAGCAGCTTCCCCGGAGGTGCGGGGGGCTACACCTTC.

The rearrangement uses TRBV5-4 and TRBJ2-5, with D tentatively TRBD2 (6 bases). Germline CDR1 and CDR2: SGHNT and YYREEE (reference sequence). CDR3 length equals 14 residues. Trimming shortened V by 0 bases and J by 2 bases, and 8 bases separated the two germline ends. The CDR3 DNA reads as TGTGCCAGCAGCTTGGGCGGGGATCAAGAGACCCAGTACTTC. Translation: CASSLGGDQETQYF.